The 30 T cell receptor beta chains in this list originate from one sample, sequenced in a study of blood T cells in healthy people across ages. A second PCR of roughly 7 to 11 cycles used a sample-barcoded 5' primer and a J-beta primer mix. TCRdb recomputed calls from the 5' RACE reads with MiXCR, one row per CDR3 protein. Here the sample spans around 1.5 million distinct CDR3 sequences, approximately 59% being singletons. Sequenced material: blood. Source of these receptors: a man aged 18 to 30 in good health.

This sequence joins TRBV28 and TRBJ2-7; D call uncertain. Germline V gives CDR1 MDHEN, CDR2 SYDVKM. The V gene lost 3 bases and the J gene lost 2 bases, with 11 bases spanning the gap. The CDR3 loop spans 14 amino acids. CDR3 sequence reads: CASSFPMQAYEQYF. The CDR3 nucleotides read TGTGCCAGCAGTTTCCCTATGCAGGCCTACGAGCAGTACTTC. The full variable domain, with the rest looked up from reference TRBV28 and TRBJ2-7, is DVKVTQSSRYLVKRTGEKVFLECVQDMDHENMFWYRQDPGLGLRLIYFSYDVKMKEKGDIPEGYSVSREKKERFSLILESASTNQTSMYLCASSFPMQAYEQYFGPGTRLTVT.

This clonotype was counted between two and nine times. The chain couples TRBV29-1 to TRBJ2-3, with D hard to call. Per the germline V gene, CDR1 is SQVTM and CDR2 is ANQGSEA. The ends were cut back, 5 bases at V and 2 bases at J, with 11 bases in the middle. This CDR3 spans 13 amino acids. CDR3 amino acids: CSVWLQNTDTQYF. Here the CDR3 DNA reads TGCAGCGTTTGGTTACAGAACACAGATACGCAGTATTTT.

The V call is TRBV12-3 or TRBV12-4, the J call TRBJ2-7; the match to TRBD2 covers 8 bases. The J segment lost 2 bases and the V segment lost 0 bases, leaving 6 bases of the junction unmatched. The CDR3 contains 16 residues. CDR3 sequence: CASSLAPCGGPYEQYF. The CDR3 nucleotides are TGTGCCAGCAGTTTAGCGCCTTGCGGGGGGCCCTACGAGCAGTACTTC.

The rearrangement uses TRBV20-1 and TRBJ1-1; no firm D call. The CDR3 runs 13 residues. V was shortened by 5 bases and J by 0 bases, with 10 bases between the two germline ends. CDR1 and CDR2 from the germline V gene are DFQATT and SNEGSKA (reference sequence). Written as DNA, the CDR3 is TGCAGTGCTCAAGAACAGTTGAACACTGAAGCTTTCTTT. Translation gives CSAQEQLNTEAFF.

This chain links TRBV10-3 with TRBJ2-1; 10 bases line up with TRBD2. V lost 6 bases to trimming and J lost 1 base; unmatched junction nucleotides: 9. Germline loops: CDR1 ENHRY, CDR2 SYGVKD. The CDR3 runs to 17 residues. The CDR3 is CAISEIGTSESYNEQFF. The CDR3 DNA reads TGTGCCATCAGCGAAATTGGGACTAGCGAATCCTACAATGAGCAGTTCTTC.

This chain uses TRBV7-2 with TRBJ2-1, with 7 bases that match TRBD1. J gave up 0 bases and V 5 bases, and 4 bases lay outside the gene matches. CDR3 length equals 15 residues. The germline V gene has CDR1 SGHTA and CDR2 FQGNSA. The CDR3: CASSIRDSSYNEQFF. The CDR3 DNA sequence: TGTGCCAGCAGCATTAGGGACAGCTCCTACAATGAGCAGTTCTTC. Using reference TRBV7-2 and TRBJ2-1 for the parts outside the CDR3, the full variable domain is GAGVSQSPSNKVTEKGKDVELRCDPISGHTALYWYRQSLGQGLEFLIYFQGNSAPDKSGLPSDRFSAERTGGSVSTLTIQRTQQEDSAVYLCASSIRDSSYNEQFFGPGTRLTVL.

This clonotype has a handful of counts. V is TRBV7-2 and J is TRBJ2-3; D may be TRBD1 (5 bases). V dropped 5 bases and J dropped 4 bases, with 13 bases sitting between them. CDR1 and CDR2 (germline): SGHTA, FQGNSA. The CDR3 runs to 14 residues. DNA for the CDR3: TGTGCCAGCAGCACTTACTGGGGCCCAGATACGCAGTATTTT. Protein product: CASSTYWGPDTQYF. The entire variable domain, with the rest obtained from reference TRBV7-2 and TRBJ2-3, is as follows: GAGVSQSPSNKVTEKGKDVELRCDPISGHTALYWYRQSLGQGLEFLIYFQGNSAPDKSGLPSDRFSAERTGGSVSTLTIQRTQQEDSAVYLCASSTYWGPDTQYFGPGTRLTVL.

This clonotype appeared a few times. V usage is TRBV10-3 and J usage is TRBJ1-5; tentative D call: TRBD1 (6 bases). Deletions cut 2 bases from V and 4 bases from J, with 15 bases between. This CDR3 spans 16 amino acids. CDR1 and CDR2 from the germline V gene are ENHRY and SYGVKD. The CDR3 sequence is CAISEPGGGRNQPQHF. The CDR3 DNA reads as TGTGCCATCAGTGAGCCGGGAGGGGGAAGGAATCAGCCCCAGCATTTT.

The V call is TRBV10-1, the J call TRBJ2-7, with 7 positions matching TRBD1. Germline V CDR1 and CDR2: WNHNN, SYGVQD (reference sequence). The CDR3 is 14 amino acids. V lost 6 bases and J lost 4; bases outside the gene matches: 9. Written as DNA, the CDR3 is TGCGCCAGCAGCCCCACAGGGGTTGGTTACGAGCAGTACTTC. Translating gives CASSPTGVGYEQYF.

The J gene is TRBJ1-1, the V gene TRBV7-9; unclear D gene. Trimming took 5 bases from V and 2 from J, leaving 9 bases between them. The CDR3 runs to 13 residues. Germline CDR1 and CDR2: SEHNR and FQNEAQ (reference sequence). The CDR3, as DNA: TGTGCCAGCAGCCATGGCCTTAACACTGAAGCTTTCTTT. Amino acid sequence: CASSHGLNTEAFF.

This clonotype was detected only a few times. This sequence joins TRBV28 and TRBJ2-1; D gene ambiguous. Per germline, CDR1 MDHEN and CDR2 SYDVKM. The CDR3 is 13 amino acids. V was cut by 5 bases and J by 5 bases, with 10 bases left in between. Written as DNA, the CDR3 is TGTGCCAGCAGTCTCCCCGGAGACAATGAGCAGTTCTTC. Amino acid sequence: CASSLPGDNEQFF.

The gene calls are TRBV12-3 or TRBV12-4 and TRBJ1-1; D ambiguous. V was trimmed by 6 bases and J by 3 bases, leaving 17 bases between them. The CDR3 totals 15 residues. The CDR3: CASRSPSHWDTEAFF. CDR3 DNA: TGTGCCAGCAGGTCACCGTCCCATTGGGACACTGAAGCTTTCTTT.

This clonotype has only a few counts. V is TRBV9 and J is TRBJ2-3; 7 bases are shared with TRBD1. The V and J ends lost 3 bases and 0 bases, in that order; junction bases with no gene match: 19. CDR1 and CDR2 from the germline V gene are SGDLS and YYNGEE. The CDR3 has 20 residues. The CDR3 protein is CASSGPTGSIHFTSTDTQYF. In DNA form, the CDR3 reads TGTGCCAGCAGCGGGCCGACAGGGTCCATTCATTTCACTAGCACAGATACGCAGTATTTT.

CDR3 sequence reads: CASSLVFGRPNEQFF. Here the CDR3 DNA reads TGCGCCAGCAGCTTGGTTTTCGGCAGGCCCAATGAGCAGTTCTTC. This chain links TRBV5-1 with TRBJ2-1, with D unresolved. V shed 0 bases and J shed 6 bases, with 13 bases lying between them. The CDR3 contains 15 residues. The germline gives CDR1 SGHRS, CDR2 YFSETQ. Full variable domain (missing parts from reference TRBV5-1 and TRBJ2-1): KAGVTQTPRYLIKTRGQQVTLSCSPISGHRSVSWYQQTPGQGLQFLFEYFSETQRNKGNFPGRFSGRQFSNSRSEMNVSTLELGDSALYLCASSLVFGRPNEQFFGPGTRLTVL.

Concerning this clonotype itself: At one end, the junction sequence differs from germline, possibly due to a read error. This chain links TRBV7-7 with TRBJ2-1, with 9 positions matching TRBD1. CDR3 length: 15 amino acids. Germline V CDR1 and CDR2: SSHAT, FNYEAQ (reference sequence). For the CDR3, the DNA is TGTGCTAGCAGCACGGACAGGGGACCCTACAATGAGCAGTTCTTC. It specifies CASSTDRGPYNEQFF. The whole variable domain, remainder taken from reference TRBV7-7 and TRBJ2-1, is GAGVSQSPRYKVTKRGQDVTLRCDPISSHATLYWYQQALGQGPEFLTYFNYEAQPDKSGLPSDRFSAERPEGSISTLTIQRTEQRDSAMYRCASSTDRGPYNEQFFGPGTRLTVL.

The rearrangement uses TRBV27 and TRBJ2-1; D uncertain. Trimming cost V 10 bases and J 15 bases, with 25 bases left between them. The CDR3 has 13 residues. Germline CDR1 is MNHEY and CDR2 is SMNVEV (reference sequence). CDR3 amino acids: CATQETVKSTGFF. The CDR3 nucleotides are TGTGCCACCCAGGAAACAGTAAAAAGTACGGGGTTCTTC.

This clonotype was observed a few times. The chain links TRBV4-3 to TRBJ1-2; TRBD1 matches 7 bases. The germline V gene encodes CDR1 LGHNA and CDR2 YSLEER. The CDR3 consists of 16 residues. Trimming at V came to 0 bases and at J to 7 bases, leaving 11 bases not matched to a gene. CDR3 bases: TGCGCCAGCAGCCAAGATTGGGGGACAGACACGTCTGGCTACACCTTC. Translating it yields CASSQDWGTDTSGYTF.

The CDR3 here is CASGRGQVDQPQHF. CDR3 bases: TGTGCCAGCGGCCGGGGACAAGTGGATCAGCCCCAGCATTTT. The rearrangement joins TRBV2 to TRBJ1-5; D may be TRBD1 (6 bases). This CDR3 contains 14 residues. V was pared by 8 bases and J by 5 bases, with 16 bases between. Germline-derived CDR1 and CDR2 are SNHLY and FYNNEI.

This clonotype occurred a few times. The V call is TRBV27, the J call TRBJ2-5; D is tentatively TRBD1 or TRBD2 (5 bases each). The CDR3 has 14 amino acids. Trimming took off 3 bases at V and 3 bases at J, with 11 bases between the two ends. The V gene's germline CDR1 is MNHEY and CDR2 SMNVEV (reference sequence). This CDR3 reads CASSFAGTEETQYF. DNA of the CDR3: TGTGCCAGCAGTTTCGCAGGGACGGAAGAGACCCAGTACTTC.

This clonotype was counted only a few times. The chain recombines TRBV7-9 with TRBJ2-1; no reliable D call. CDR1 and CDR2 from the germline V gene are SEHNR and FQNEAQ (reference sequence). This CDR3 contains 14 residues. Trimming took 6 bases from V and 7 from J, leaving 16 bases between them. As DNA, the CDR3 is TGTGCCAGCAGGAATACCGGGCGCCTAAATGAGCAGTTCTTC. Residues: CASRNTGRLNEQFF.

Of note for this clonotype: A junction boundary mismatches the germline segment, possibly from a read error. V gene TRBV4-1 combines with J gene TRBJ2-4; 7 bases align to TRBD1. Gene TRBJ2-7 matches the end of the DNA better, so the J call may be wrong. CDR1 and CDR2 (germline): MGHRA, YSYEKL. The CDR3 covers 15 residues. The chain's CDR3 is CAGSHLGDSFYEQYF. The CDR3, as DNA: TGCGCCGGCAGCCATTTAGGGGACAGCTTCTACGAGCAGTACTTC.

This rearrangement joins TRBV7-6 to TRBJ2-2, with D unresolved. Germline loops: CDR1 SGHVS, CDR2 FNYEAQ. This CDR3 contains 13 residues. Trimming left V 5 bases short and J 2 bases short, with 6 bases between. CDR3 residues: CASSRVNTGELFF. CDR3 nucleotide sequence: TGTGCCAGCAGCCGAGTAAACACCGGGGAGCTGTTTTTT.

The genes are TRBV29-1 and TRBJ2-1; D gene ambiguous. Trimming took off 1 base at V and 4 bases at J, with 14 bases between the two ends. The germline V gene has CDR1 SQVTM and CDR2 ANQGSEA. This CDR3 comprises 15 residues. The CDR3 reads CSVEVPERPYNEQFF. CDR3 in DNA: TGCAGCGTTGAAGTCCCCGAAAGGCCATACAATGAGCAGTTCTTC.

This clonotype is a singleton in its sample. This chain joins TRBV6-5 and TRBJ2-6; perhaps TRBD1 as D (5 bases). Trimming removed 7 bases at V and 3 bases at J, with 16 bases between. Germline lookup yields CDR1 MNHEY and CDR2 SVGAGI. This CDR3 contains 16 residues. This CDR3 reads CASTGQGRFGANVLTF. The CDR3 nucleotides read TGTGCCAGCACCGGGCAGGGTAGATTTGGGGCCAACGTCCTGACTTTC.

Written as DNA, the CDR3 is TGTGCCAGTAGTATAGGAGCGGGAGTATCCAATGAGCAGTTCTTC. Its translation: CASSIGAGVSNEQFF. This chain uses TRBV19 with TRBJ2-1; 8 nucleotides match TRBD2. The germline V gene encodes CDR1 LNHDA and CDR2 SQIVND (reference sequence). V lost 1 base, J lost 6 bases, and 5 bases stayed unmatched. This CDR3 has 15 residues.

The gene calls are TRBV7-9 and TRBJ2-2, with TRBD2 matching 9 bases. Trimming removed 5 bases from V and 4 bases from J; junction bases left unmatched: 8. CDR1 is SEHNR and CDR2 is FQNEAQ in the germline V gene (reference sequence). The CDR3 loop spans 16 amino acids. Written as DNA, the CDR3 is TGTGCCAGCAGCCAACCGGGACTAGCAGGCACCGGGGAGCTGTTTTTT. It translates to CASSQPGLAGTGELFF. Complete variable domain (other parts from reference TRBV7-9 and TRBJ2-2): DTGVSQNPRHKITKRGQNVTFRCDPISEHNRLYWYRQTLGQGPEFLTYFQNEAQLEKSRLLSDRFSAERPKGSFSTLEIQRTEQGDSAMYLCASSQPGLAGTGELFFGEGSRLTVL.

The V and J genes are TRBV12-3 or TRBV12-4 and TRBJ2-7; D is undetermined. The CDR3 spans 13 residues. V was trimmed by 5 bases and J by 6 bases, leaving 14 bases between them. The DNA for the CDR3 is TGTGCCAGCAGTCTCAGCGTGCCCGCCGAGCAGTACTTC. This gives the protein CASSLSVPAEQYF.

J is TRBJ2-1 and V is TRBV20-1; D is possibly TRBD1 (6 bases). Germline assignment: CDR1 DFQATT and CDR2 SNEGSKA (reference sequence). This CDR3 has 15 amino acids. V was pared by 1 base and J by 1 base, with 11 bases between. CDR3 amino acids: CSARGGGVSYNEQFF. The DNA for the CDR3 is TGCAGTGCTAGAGGAGGGGGAGTATCCTACAATGAGCAGTTCTTC.

V is TRBV7-9 and J is TRBJ2-5; 10 bases agree with TRBD1. The assigned J gene may be wrong: the sequence end matches TRBJ2-7 better. In germline, CDR1 is SEHNR, CDR2 FQNEAQ (reference sequence). The CDR3 is made up of 17 amino acids. The CDR3 sequence is CASSLIGKGQGSYEQYF. CDR3 DNA: TGTGCCAGCAGCTTAATAGGAAAGGGACAGGGGTCGTACGAGCAGTACTTC.

The chain has TRBV7-6 and TRBJ1-6, with D perhaps TRBD1 (6 bases). Per germline, CDR1 SGHVS and CDR2 FNYEAQ. The CDR3 length is 16 residues. Trimming pared 3 bases from V and 3 bases from J, leaving 12 bases between. The CDR3 reads CASSFNRDRYNSPLHF. DNA for the CDR3: TGTGCCAGCAGCTTTAACAGGGATCGCTATAATTCACCCCTCCACTTT.